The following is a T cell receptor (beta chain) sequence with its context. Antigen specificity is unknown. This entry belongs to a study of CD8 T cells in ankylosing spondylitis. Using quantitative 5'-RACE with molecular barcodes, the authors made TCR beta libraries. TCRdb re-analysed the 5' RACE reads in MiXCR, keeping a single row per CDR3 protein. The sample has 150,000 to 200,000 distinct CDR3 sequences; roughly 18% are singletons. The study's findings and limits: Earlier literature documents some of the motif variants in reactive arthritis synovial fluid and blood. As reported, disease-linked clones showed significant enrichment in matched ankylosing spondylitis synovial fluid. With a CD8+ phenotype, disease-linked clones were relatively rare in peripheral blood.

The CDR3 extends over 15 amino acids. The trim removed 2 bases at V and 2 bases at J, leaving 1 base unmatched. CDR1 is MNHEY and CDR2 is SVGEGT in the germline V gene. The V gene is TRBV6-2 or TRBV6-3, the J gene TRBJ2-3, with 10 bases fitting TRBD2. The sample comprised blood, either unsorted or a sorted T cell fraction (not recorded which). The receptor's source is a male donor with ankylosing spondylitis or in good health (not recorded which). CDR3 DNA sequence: TGTGCCAGCAGTTACGGGACTAGCGACACAGATACGCAGTATTTT. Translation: CASSYGTSDTDTQYF.